These 17 T cell receptor beta chains share one sample of origin, sequenced in a study of cytomegalovirus exposure and HLA in healthy donors. The PCR ran on 60 Vbeta and 13 Jbeta primers. Measured with immunoSEQ multiplex PCR; TCRdb has only the in-frame clones, and not every one. Among around 94,000 clones, approximately 64% were seen once, and the ten largest hold over 4%. Sequenced sample: PBMCs. These receptors all come from a human donor in good health.

The V and J genes are TRBV5-1 and TRBJ2-5; the D gene is possibly TRBD1 (5 bases). The CDR3 has 14 amino acids. V was pared by 0 bases and J by 3 bases, with 9 bases between. Germline CDR1 SGHRS, CDR2 YFSETQ. The CDR3 sequence: CASSLGPGKETQYF. Here the CDR3 DNA reads TGCGCCAGCAGCTTGGGTCCAGGGAAAGAGACCCAGTACTTC.

V gene TRBV10-3 combines with J gene TRBJ2-5, with TRBD1 as a possible D gene (5 bases). This CDR3 is 12 amino acids long. Per the germline V gene, CDR1 is ENHRY and CDR2 is SYGVKD. Trimming pared 6 bases from V and 2 bases from J, leaving 7 bases between. The CDR3 sequence: CAISRAQETQYF. The CDR3 nucleotides read TGTGCCATCAGCAGGGCTCAAGAGACCCAGTACTTC.

The V call is TRBV30, the J call TRBJ2-7; TRBD1 matches 7 bases. V lost 1 base, J lost 5 bases, and 5 bases stayed unmatched. The CDR3 has 13 amino acids. CDR1 and CDR2 (germline): GTSNPN, SVGIG (reference sequence). This CDR3 is CAWSGQGSNEQYF. CDR3 bases: TGTGCCTGGAGTGGACAGGGTTCTAACGAGCAGTACTTC.

CDR3 protein: CASSSRRGETQYF. The CDR3 bases are TGTGCCAGCAGTTCGAGGAGAGGAGAGACCCAGTACTTC. The chain uses TRBV2 and TRBJ2-5; no definite D call. The V end was cut by 5 bases, the J end by 4 bases, with 11 bases between. This CDR3 spans 13 amino acids. CDR1 is SNHLY and CDR2 is FYNNEI in the germline V gene.

The chain recombines TRBV5-4 with TRBJ2-5; D is perhaps TRBD1 (6 bases). V dropped 0 bases and J dropped 5 bases, with 14 bases sitting between them. This CDR3 is 15 amino acids long. Germline-derived CDR1 and CDR2 are SGHNT and YYREEE (reference sequence). The CDR3 is CASSLVGRGLETQYF. The DNA for the CDR3 is TGTGCCAGCAGCTTGGTGGGCAGGGGTTTGGAGACCCAGTACTTC.

A few counts support this clone. The genes are TRBV2 and TRBJ1-2; 7 bases are a match to TRBD1. Germline loops: CDR1 SNHLY, CDR2 FYNNEI. This CDR3 is built from 13 residues. J was trimmed by 6 bases and V by 6 bases; bases with no gene match: 7. This CDR3 reads CASSVDRPDGYTF. DNA of the CDR3: TGTGCCAGCAGCGTGGACAGGCCAGATGGCTACACCTTC.

The DNA of the CDR3 is TGTGCCACCAGCAGAGATGGGGGAGGGATCTACAATGAGCAGTTCTTC. It is translated as CATSRDGGGIYNEQFF. The chain has TRBV15 and TRBJ2-1, with TRBD2 matching over 7 bases. This CDR3 contains 16 residues. The V gene end was trimmed by 0 bases and the J gene end by 3 bases; junction bases not matched to a gene: 5. CDR1 and CDR2 from the germline V gene are LNHNV and YYDKDF (reference sequence).

This clone was counted between two and nine times. This chain uses TRBV5-6 with TRBJ2-7; 9 bases fit TRBD1. V gave up 1 base and J gave up 2 bases; unmatched junction bases: 4. Germline V gives CDR1 SGHDT, CDR2 YYEEEE. CDR3 length: 15 amino acids. The CDR3 reads CASSLTTGGTYEQYF. The CDR3 nucleotides are TGTGCCAGCAGCTTGACGACAGGGGGAACCTACGAGCAGTACTTC.

The CDR3 sequence: CASSPVQTSTDTQYF. CDR3 bases: TGTGCCAGCTCGCCCGTTCAAACTAGCACAGATACGCAGTATTTT. J is TRBJ2-3 and V is TRBV18; D not resolved. The ends were cut back, 6 bases at V and 0 bases at J, with 13 bases in the middle. Germline CDR1 and CDR2: KGHSH and LQKENI. The CDR3 is 15 amino acids.

The chain carries TRBV11-3 and TRBJ1-2; D uncertain. Between the trimmed V and J ends, which lost 3 bases and 3 bases, there was a span of 23 bases. This CDR3 comprises 18 residues. Germline-derived CDR1 and CDR2 are SGHNT and YENEEA. CDR3 residues: CASSFHVATPTVDYGYTF. CDR3 sequence (DNA): TGTGCCAGCAGCTTCCATGTGGCGACGCCAACAGTTGACTATGGCTACACCTTC.

The CDR3 sequence: CASSQELVLEGYTF. The CDR3 DNA follows: TGCGCCAGCAGCCAAGAGTTAGTGTTGGAGGGCTACACCTTC. The chain links TRBV4-1 to TRBJ1-2; no clear D gene. The CDR3 sequence is 14 residues long. Germline assignment: CDR1 MGHRA and CDR2 YSYEKL. V was cut by 0 bases and J by 8 bases, with 13 bases left in between.

The chain uses TRBV2 and TRBJ2-5; 7 bases map to TRBD2. Germline values: CDR1 SNHLY, CDR2 FYNNEI. J was trimmed by 6 bases and V by 3 bases; bases with no gene match: 13. This CDR3 is 16 amino acids long. CDR3 nucleotide sequence: TGTGCCAGCAGTGATTTCGGGATTTGGGGAGGGAAGACCCAGTACTTC. It translates to CASSDFGIWGGKTQYF. The full variable domain, in which reference TRBV2 and TRBJ2-5 provide the parts outside the CDR3, is EPEVTQTPSHQVTQMGQEVILRCVPISNHLYFYWYRQILGQKVEFLVSFYNNEISEKSEIFDDQFSVERPDGSNFTLKIRSTKLEDSAMYFCASSDFGIWGGKTQYFGPGTRLLVL.

This sequence joins TRBV10-3 and TRBJ2-1; 8 nucleotides agree with TRBD1. Per the germline V gene, CDR1 is ENHRY and CDR2 is SYGVKD. The CDR3 consists of 16 residues. V shed 10 bases, J shed 3 bases, and the junction held 14 bases outside the gene matches. The CDR3, as DNA: TGTGCCACAGAGTCAGGGGGCTCAAACTACTACAATGAGCAGTTCTTC. It specifies CATESGGSNYYNEQFF.

The chain carries TRBV4-1 and TRBJ2-7; TRBD1 matches at 10 bases. CDR3 length equals 16 residues. Per germline, CDR1 MGHRA and CDR2 YSYEKL. With V trimmed by 0 bases and J by 5 bases, 7 bases remained unmatched. The CDR3 region is CASSQETGGMKDEQYF. CDR3 DNA sequence: TGCGCCAGCAGCCAAGAGACAGGGGGCATGAAAGACGAGCAGTACTTC.

A single count supports this clone. For the CDR3, the DNA is TGTGCCAGTAGTTCCCTCATCCCCGGGACAGGCGGCAATCAGCCCCAGCATTTT. Translation gives CASSSLIPGTGGNQPQHF. This chain uses TRBV19 with TRBJ1-5; 8 positions agree with TRBD1. V lost 5 bases, J lost 2 bases, and 14 bases stayed unmatched. The CDR3 consists of 18 residues. Per germline, CDR1 LNHDA and CDR2 SQIVND (reference sequence).

The chain has TRBV19 and TRBJ2-1, with 9 bases fitting TRBD2. CDR3 length: 14 residues. Germline CDR1 and CDR2: LNHDA and SQIVND (reference sequence). V gave up 3 bases and J gave up 4 bases; unmatched junction bases: 1. CDR3 region: CASSITSGYNEQFF. In DNA, the CDR3 is TGTGCCAGTAGTATTACTAGCGGGTACAATGAGCAGTTCTTC.

The chain is built from TRBV7-9 and TRBJ2-5; D ambiguous. The CDR3 has 12 residues. V was clipped by 5 bases and J by 0 bases, with 4 bases between them. Germline V gene sequence: CDR1 SEHNR, CDR2 FQNEAQ (reference sequence). The DNA of the CDR3 is TGTGCCAGCAGCCAAAACCAAGAGACCCAGTACTTC. This gives the protein CASSQNQETQYF.